This T cell receptor (beta chain) appears in the sequencing data of a study of breast tumors, draining lymph nodes, adjacent tissues. Whole-study results and caveats: Findings are consistent with lymph node origin and intratumoral expansion of most tumor T cells. Compared with lymph nodes, tumors were less diverse; compared with nontumor tissue, more.

TCRdb fed the multiplex PCR reads into MiXCR, producing one record per CDR3 protein. The data show 15,000 to 17,000 distinct CDR3 sequences, 52% seen once. This clonotype appeared a single time. Antigen specificity is unknown. Input material: tumor-adjacent breast tissue. This receptor was identified in a female donor with breast cancer. Some clones in this sample may be carry-over from other donors' samples.

This chain's CDR3 is CASRRRYQETQYF. The CDR3 DNA sequence: TGCGCCAGCAGGAGGCGGTACCAAGAGACCCAGTACTTC. The chain combines TRBV10-2 with TRBJ2-5; D ambiguous. Germline assignment: CDR1 WSHSY and CDR2 SAAADI. The CDR3 totals 13 residues. V was trimmed by 6 bases and J by 0 bases, leaving 8 bases between them.